This paragraph covers one T cell receptor beta chain sequence. V shed 4 bases and J 5 bases; nucleotides not matched to a gene: 14. The CDR3 has 16 residues. Germline V CDR1 and CDR2: GTSNPN, SVGIG (reference sequence). Original processing methods: Estimates of nucleated cell counts were drawn from the amplification of reference gene primers. TCRdb's copy holds only in-frame clones and misses some; the assay was immunoSEQ multiplex PCR. The DNA gave D and trimming, while V, J and clone size come from that table. The sample includes tens of thousands of clones, roughly 81% of them seen just once. The data derive from a study of blood T cell repertoires in COVID-19. Study details: Acute and convalescent COVID-19 samples came from the United States, Italy and Spain.

The clonotype was recovered from a woman in her 70s with acute or convalescent COVID-19. The specimen was peripheral blood. The chain has TRBV30 and TRBJ2-5; 9 positions match TRBD1. Written as DNA, the CDR3 is TGTGCCTGGACTAAACAGGGGGCGCAGGTATGGGAGACCCAGTACTTC. Protein sequence: CAWTKQGAQVWETQYF.